Below, 19 T cell receptor beta chains from the same sample are listed, as sequenced in a study of T cells in Graves' hyperthyroidism and ophthalmopathy. Using RNA transcripts as the source, TCR beta CDR3 regions were amplified. TCR CDR3 regions were first amplified by RT-PCR with HTBI primers. TCRdb itself ran the multiplex PCR reads through MiXCR, one entry per CDR3 protein. This sample has about 340,000 distinct CDR3 sequences, with roughly 18% found just once. Sequencing input: blood. All receptors derive from a woman between 45 and 65 years old with Graves' hyperthyroidism.

CDR3 loop: CASSIGVAGASETQYF. For the CDR3, the DNA is TGTGCCAGTAGTATAGGTGTAGCGGGAGCGTCAGAGACCCAGTACTTC. The chain employs TRBV19 and TRBJ2-5; 9 bases fit TRBD2. Germline-derived CDR1 and CDR2 are LNHDA and SQIVND (reference sequence). There are 16 residues in the CDR3. Unmatched junction bases numbered 7, after V lost 1 base and J lost 4 bases.

This clonotype was recorded many times. The V call is TRBV11-2, the J call TRBJ2-5; 16 bases are a match to TRBD2. The CDR3 has 16 amino acids. Germline V gives CDR1 SGHAT, CDR2 FQNNGV. Losses at the gene ends were 3 bases for V and 12 bases for J; bases not matched to a gene: 10. The CDR3 DNA is TGTGCCAGCAGCTTGAACCCGGGACTAGCGGGAGGGCCCAAGTACTTC. This translates into CASSLNPGLAGGPKYF.

The V call is TRBV5-5, the J call TRBJ1-1, with 8 bases identical to TRBD1. Germline V lookup: CDR1 SGHKS, CDR2 YYEKEE (reference sequence). The CDR3 contains 13 residues. The CDR3 protein is CAISGTGNTEAFF. CDR3 coding DNA: TGTGCAATCTCCGGGACAGGGAACACTGAAGCTTTCTTT.

The rearrangement uses TRBV7-6 and TRBJ1-5; D remains unclear. The V gene lost 8 bases and the J gene lost 3 bases, with 8 bases spanning the gap. Germline V gene lookup returns CDR1 SGHVS and CDR2 FNYEAQ. There are 12 residues in the CDR3. CDR3 region: CASGPPNQPQHF. The CDR3 coding sequence is TGTGCCAGCGGCCCCCCCAATCAGCCCCAGCATTTT.

In its sample, this clonotype was seen a few times. This rearrangement joins TRBV6-1 to TRBJ1-2; D remains unclear. The CDR3 has 16 residues. Germline assignment: CDR1 MNHNS and CDR2 SASEGT. With 4 bases removed from V and 3 bases from J, the gap between germline ends came to 18 bases. The DNA for the CDR3 is TGTGCCAGCAGTGGGAAACTATCCCCGGGTTACTATGGCTACACCTTC. It encodes CASSGKLSPGYYGYTF.

There are many counts of this clonotype. This chain joins TRBV11-3 and TRBJ2-1; tentatively, D is TRBD1 (6 bases). Germline loops: CDR1 SGHNT, CDR2 YENEEA. Trimming cost V 1 base and J 5 bases, with 12 bases left between them. The length of the CDR3 is 15 residues. The CDR3 reads CASSLGGGADNEQFF. The CDR3 DNA reads as TGTGCCAGCAGCTTAGGAGGGGGAGCTGACAATGAGCAGTTCTTC. The variable domain in full, completed from reference TRBV11-3 and TRBJ2-1, reads EAGVVQSPRYKIIEKKQPVAFWCNPISGHNTLYWYLQNLGQGPELLIRYENEEAVDDSQLPKDRFSAERLKGVDSTLKIQPAELGDSAVYLCASSLGGGADNEQFFGPGTRLTVL.

This rearrangement joins TRBV27 to TRBJ2-1, with 11 positions matching TRBD2. With V trimmed by 3 bases and J by 7 bases, 8 bases remained unmatched. This CDR3 comprises 16 residues. CDR1 is MNHEY, CDR2 SMNVEV, per germline (reference sequence). The CDR3: CASSLTTSGSTNEQFF. CDR3 in DNA: TGTGCCAGCAGTTTGACTACTAGCGGGAGTACGAATGAGCAGTTCTTC.

This clonotype was counted many times. The chain uses TRBV2 and TRBJ2-7; 10 bases match TRBD2. The V and J ends lost 6 bases and 7 bases, in that order; junction bases with no gene match: 9. Germline V gives CDR1 SNHLY, CDR2 FYNNEI. There are 14 residues in the CDR3. CDR3: CASSLTSGISEQYF. The CDR3 DNA is TGTGCCAGCAGCCTTACTAGCGGGATAAGTGAGCAGTACTTC.

The V and J genes are TRBV19 and TRBJ2-5, with D tentatively TRBD2 (5 bases). Germline-derived CDR1 and CDR2 are LNHDA and SQIVND (reference sequence). This CDR3 comprises 15 residues. Trimming took 5 bases from V and 5 from J, leaving 18 bases between them. The CDR3, as DNA: TGTGCCAGTAGTCTCCGAATAGCGCTTGGGGAGACCCAGTACTTC. It translates to CASSLRIALGETQYF.

As to this clonotype: A much larger clone lies a single base off, so this may be a read error. The rearrangement joins TRBV27 to TRBJ2-3; possible D gene TRBD1, 5 bases. The tail of the sequence fits TRBJ1-5 better, so the J call may be wrong. There are 15 residues in the CDR3. Germline lookup yields CDR1 MNHEY and CDR2 SMNVEV (reference sequence). For the CDR3, the DNA is TGTGCCAGCAGTTCTTGGACAAAAAGCACAGATACGCAGCATTTT. It encodes CASSSWTKSTDTQHF.

This clonotype appeared a few times. The chain uses TRBV2 and TRBJ2-2; D not certain. Trimming took off 4 bases at V and 1 base at J, with 7 bases between the two ends. CDR1 is SNHLY, CDR2 FYNNEI, per germline. The CDR3 has 14 amino acids. CDR3 DNA sequence: TGTGCCAGCAGTGCTACAAGGAACACCGGGGAGCTGTTTTTT. Translated: CASSATRNTGELFF.

This clonotype turned up a few times. CDR3 sequence reads: CASSVGLHNEQFF. The DNA for the CDR3 is TGTGCCAGCAGCGTAGGACTGCACAATGAGCAGTTCTTC. The chain combines TRBV9 with TRBJ2-1; D is undetermined. Trimming removed 0 bases at V and 5 bases at J, with 6 bases between. This CDR3 comprises 13 residues. The V gene's germline CDR1 is SGDLS and CDR2 YYNGEE.

The chain has TRBV20-1 and TRBJ2-1, with D perhaps matching TRBD1 or TRBD2 (6 bases each). The V and J ends lost 2 bases and 5 bases respectively, with 13 bases between them. Germline CDR1 DFQATT, CDR2 SNEGSKA (reference sequence). The length of the CDR3 is 14 residues. The CDR3 bases are TGCAGTGCTAGAAGGAGGGGGGTCGACAATGAGCAGTTCTTC. Amino acids: CSARRRGVDNEQFF.

To note about this clonotype: This may arise from a read error, as a much more abundant clone is one base away. The chain carries TRBV2 and TRBJ2-1; 9 bases fit TRBD2. The CDR3 loop spans 12 amino acids. Germline values: CDR1 SNHLY, CDR2 FYNNEI. Trimming took 4 bases from V and 9 from J; bases not matched to a gene: 1. For the CDR3, the DNA is TGTGCCAGCAGTGGCGGGAGGGGTGAGCAGTTCTTC. Translating gives CASSGGRGEQFF.

In its sample, this clonotype was seen many times. This chain uses TRBV20-1 with TRBJ2-7; D unresolved. Per the germline V gene, CDR1 is DFQATT and CDR2 is SNEGSKA (reference sequence). CDR3 length: 14 residues. The V end was cut by 3 bases, the J end by 3 bases, with 15 bases between. CDR3 DNA: TGCAGTGCTAGTACCATAGGACCGAACTACGAGCAGTACTTC. Protein: CSASTIGPNYEQYF.

J is TRBJ2-2 and V is TRBV9; 7 bases fit TRBD2. This CDR3 has 15 amino acids. Germline V lookup: CDR1 SGDLS, CDR2 YYNGEE. J gave up 4 bases and V 7 bases, and 10 bases lay outside the gene matches. The CDR3: CASCRSGAPTGELFF. The CDR3 DNA follows: TGTGCCAGCTGCAGGAGCGGGGCACCCACCGGGGAGCTGTTTTTT.

Note on this clonotype: At one boundary the junction diverges from the germline segment, which might be a read error. V usage is TRBV5-1 and J usage is TRBJ1-3, with no clear D. The CDR3 spans 16 residues. From germline, CDR1 is SGHRS and CDR2 YFSETQ. This CDR3 reads CASSSRPQGTGNTIYF. CDR3 DNA sequence: TGTGCCAGCAGCTCACGACCGCAAGGAACTGGAAACACCATATATTTT.

The chain links TRBV7-9 to TRBJ2-1; TRBD2 agrees at 8 bases. The CDR3 runs to 14 residues. With 7 bases clipped from V and 4 bases from J, the junction kept 6 bases outside the gene matches. The germline CDR1 and CDR2 sequences are SEHNR and FQNEAQ (reference sequence). The CDR3 sequence is CASILAGLYNEQFF. The CDR3, as DNA: TGTGCCAGCATATTAGCGGGACTGTACAATGAGCAGTTCTTC.

This clonotype was detected ten times or more. This chain uses TRBV18 with TRBJ1-1, with 8 bases identical to TRBD1. The CDR3 spans 14 residues. The J segment lost 5 bases and the V segment lost 6 bases, leaving 8 bases of the junction unmatched. Germline assignment: CDR1 KGHSH and CDR2 LQKENI. The CDR3 reads CASSPDRGRTEAFF. The CDR3 coding sequence is TGTGCCAGCTCGCCAGACAGGGGAAGGACTGAAGCTTTCTTT.